This T cell receptor beta chain was captured in a study of T cell changes during pregnancy in multiple sclerosis. V shed 2 bases and J shed 1 base, with 6 bases lying between them. The CDR3 is made up of 14 amino acids. Looked up from germline, CDR1 is MNHEY and CDR2 is SVGAGI. Assay used: immunoSEQ multiplex PCR; TCRdb lists only in-frame clones, some missing. The data show almost 65,000 clones, over 80% seen once. V gene TRBV6-5 combines with J gene TRBJ2-1; possible D gene TRBD1, 6 bases. The sequences come from peripheral blood, collected in the first trimester of pregnancy. This TCR was sampled from a female donor with multiple sclerosis, enrolled in a pregnancy study. CDR3 protein: CASSYGTSYNEQFF. The DNA for the CDR3 is TGTGCCAGCAGTTACGGGACATCCTACAATGAGCAGTTCTTC.